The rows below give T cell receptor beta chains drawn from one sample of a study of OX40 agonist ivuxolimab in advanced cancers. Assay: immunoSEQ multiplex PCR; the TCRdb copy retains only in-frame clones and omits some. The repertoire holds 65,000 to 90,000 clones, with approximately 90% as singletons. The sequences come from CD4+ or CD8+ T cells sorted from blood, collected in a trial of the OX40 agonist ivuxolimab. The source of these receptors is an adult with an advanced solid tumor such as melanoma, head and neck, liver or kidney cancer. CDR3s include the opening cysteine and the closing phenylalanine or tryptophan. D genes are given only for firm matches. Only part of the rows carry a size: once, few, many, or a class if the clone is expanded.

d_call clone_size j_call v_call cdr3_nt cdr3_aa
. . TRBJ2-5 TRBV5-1 TGCGCCAGCAGCCCGGCCGGGGGCCAAGAGACCCAGTACTTC CASSPAGGQETQYF
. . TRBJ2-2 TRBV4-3 TGCGCCAGCAGCCAAGATCAGGGGGGCACCGGGGAGCTGTTTTTT CASSQDQGGTGELFF
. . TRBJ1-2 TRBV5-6 TGTGCCAGCAGCCCCGACCTGGGCAGTAACTATGGCTACACCTTC CASSPDLGSNYGYTF
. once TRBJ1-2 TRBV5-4 TGTGCCAGCAGCTTGGAAAGGAGGGGCTACACCTTC CASSLERRGYTF
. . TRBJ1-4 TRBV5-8 TGTGCCAGCAGCCCCCGGCGCGAGCAGCTGTTTTTT CASSPRREQLFF
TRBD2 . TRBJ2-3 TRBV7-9 TGTGCCAGCAGCACAGGACTAGCGGGACCCACAGATACGCAGTATTTT CASSTGLAGPTDTQYF
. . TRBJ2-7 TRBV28 TGTGCCGGCAGGCCCCAGGGAACCTACGAGCAGTACTTC CAGRPQGTYEQYF
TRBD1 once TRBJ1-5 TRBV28 TGTGCCAGCAGACAGGGGGGCAATCAGCCCCAGCATTTT CASRQGGNQPQHF
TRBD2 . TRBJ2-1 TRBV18 TGTGCCAGCTCACCGGCCCCCCGGACTAGCGGGAGTATCGGGTCGAACAATGAGCAGTTCTTC CASSPAPRTSGSIGSNNEQFF
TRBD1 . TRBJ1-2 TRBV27 TGTGCCAGCAGGGGGACAGGGGGCTACTATGGCTACACCTTC CASRGTGGYYGYTF
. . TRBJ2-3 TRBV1 TGCACCAGCAGTGGGGCGGGAACTATCACAGATACGCAGTATTTT CTSSGAGTITDTQYF
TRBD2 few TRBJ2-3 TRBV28 TGTGCCAGCAAATCTAGCGGGAGGGCCGTCGGCTTAGATACGCAGTATTTT CASKSSGRAVGLDTQYF
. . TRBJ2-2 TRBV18 TGTGCCAGCTCACCTGGCCCACTTCCCACCGGGGAGCTGTTTTTT CASSPGPLPTGELFF
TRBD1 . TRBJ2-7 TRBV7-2 TGTGCCAGCAGCTTAGGGAGTGGGCAGGGGGTTTGGGAGCAGTACTTC CASSLGSGQGVWEQYF
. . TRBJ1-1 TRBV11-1 TGTGCCAGCAGCCCAGGAGGGTCGACGTATGGAGCTTTCTTT CASSPGGSTYGAFF
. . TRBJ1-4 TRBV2 TGTGCCAGCAGTAGAAGGGATCGAGAAAAACTGTTTTTT CASSRRDREKLFF
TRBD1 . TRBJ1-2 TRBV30 TGTGCCTGGAGTGTATGGACAGGGGGGGGTTATGGCTACACCTTC CAWSVWTGGGYGYTF
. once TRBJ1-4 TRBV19 TGTGCCAGTAGGCTGACAACAACTAATGAAAAACTGTTTTTT CASRLTTTNEKLFF
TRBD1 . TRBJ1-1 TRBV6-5 TGTGCCAGCAGCCAGACAGGGGCGAACACTGAAGCTTTCTTT CASSQTGANTEAFF
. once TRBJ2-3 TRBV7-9 TGTGCCATAGCGATCGGAACCACAGATACGCAGTATTTT CAIAIGTTDTQYF
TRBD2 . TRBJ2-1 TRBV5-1 TGCGCCAGCAGCTTGAGGGGCATTAGCGGGAGCGTTCGGAAATACAATGAGCAGTTCTTC CASSLRGISGSVRKYNEQFF
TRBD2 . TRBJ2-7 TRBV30 TGTGCCTGGAGTGGAAAAAAGGGACTAACCTACGAGCAGTACTTC CAWSGKKGLTYEQYF
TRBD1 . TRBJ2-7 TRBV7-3 TGTGCCAGCAGCTTACAGACAGGGAAGGGCTACGAGCAGTACTTC CASSLQTGKGYEQYF
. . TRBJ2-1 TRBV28 TGTGCCAGCGTGCTTTACAATGAGCAGTTCTTC CASVLYNEQFF
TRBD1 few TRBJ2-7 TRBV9 TGTGCCAGCAGCGAGGGGACAGGGTCGGAGCAGTACTTC CASSEGTGSEQYF
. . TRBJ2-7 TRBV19 TGTGCCAGTAGTAGAAGATCAGACCCGGGGTACGAGCAGTACTTC CASSRRSDPGYEQYF
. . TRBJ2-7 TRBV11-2 TGTGCCAGCAGCTCAGTAACGACCCTAAGTTACGAGCAGTACTTC CASSSVTTLSYEQYF
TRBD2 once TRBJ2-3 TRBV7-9 TGTGCCAGCAGCTTGGCTAGCGGGGTGGGCACAGATACGCAGTATTTT CASSLASGVGTDTQYF
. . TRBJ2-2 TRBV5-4 TGTGCCAGCAGCTTGGGTCTACGGAGGGAGCTGTTTTTT CASSLGLRRELFF
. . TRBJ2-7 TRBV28 TGTGCCAGCAGTTTCATTCAGGGGCAGGGCGAGCAGTACTTC CASSFIQGQGEQYF